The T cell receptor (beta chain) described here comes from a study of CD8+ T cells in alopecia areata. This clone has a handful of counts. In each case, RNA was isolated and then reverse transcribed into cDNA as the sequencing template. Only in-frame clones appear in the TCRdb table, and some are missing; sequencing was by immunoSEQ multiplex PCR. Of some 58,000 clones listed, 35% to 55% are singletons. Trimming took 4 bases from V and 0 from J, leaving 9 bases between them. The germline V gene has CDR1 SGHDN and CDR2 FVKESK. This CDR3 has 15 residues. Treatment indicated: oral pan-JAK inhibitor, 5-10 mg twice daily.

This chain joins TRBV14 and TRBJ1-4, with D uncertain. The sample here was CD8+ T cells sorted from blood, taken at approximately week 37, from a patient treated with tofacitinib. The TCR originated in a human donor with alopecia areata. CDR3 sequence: CASSPRKATNEKLFF. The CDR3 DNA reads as TGTGCCAGCAGCCCCAGAAAAGCAACTAATGAAAAACTGTTTTTT.